The text below deals with one T cell receptor beta chain. Its recognized antigen is unknown. Nothing much larger sits one base from this clone, and base qualities are not available. A second Seattle source provided samples from volunteer blood donors who had recovered from COVID-19. The collaborating institutions used their own protocols to collect whole blood in K2EDTA tubes. Collaborator samples were shipped for TCRbeta analysis as frozen whole blood, isolated PBMCs, or DNA extracted from either sample type. The immunoSEQ Assay, a bias-controlled multiplex PCR, was used to amplify TCRbeta CDR3 regions from genomic DNA. In the authors' own workflow: Nucleated cell counts per sample were estimated from amplification of reference gene primers within the assay. To quantify the absolute abundance of each unique TCRbeta CDR3 rearrangement, sequence reads were collapsed and filtered. Productive Simpson clonality was computed per sample as the square root of Simpson's diversity index over productive rearrangements. The table comes from immuneACCESS by way of TCRdb, which keeps in-frame sequences with V and J called. Part of the clones is missing from these tables; in studies checked, under half for an unresolved V gene and the rest for unknown reasons. V and J calls and clone size are given by that table; D and trimming were obtained from the DNA. The sample has over 250,000 clones on record, more than 75% of them singletons. The top ten constitute just under 1% of the sample.

The CDR3 measures 12 amino acids from cysteine to phenylalanine. CDR3 DNA only is kept here, 36 bases in frame from base 1. The germline V gene gives CDR1 as MNHEY and CDR2 as SVGAGI. V sheds 7 bases and J sheds 3 bases, leaving 9 bases between their ends. This record comes from a study of blood T cell repertoires in COVID-19 (dated by TCRdb to 2020 to 2022). Regarding the complete study: Samples covering the acute and convalescent phases of COVID-19 were provided by collaborators in the United States, Italy and Spain. HLA class I and class II types, where available, came from metadata supplied by the sample provider rather than from assay-based typing. The material from the prospective study consisted of cDNA or gDNA derived from T cells, B-cell-depleted T cells, or PBMCs. The samples were drawn from two sources: the first 160 participants of the ongoing ImmuneRACE study, and 1,000 to 1,500 subjects contributed by 6 global collaborators. Subjects who had been exposed to COVID-19, were actively infected with it, or had recovered from it provided the deeply sampled blood TCRbeta repertoires that made up the dataset. The sample metadata nearly always contained a de-identified subject ID, COVID-19 status, age in years and sex. The repertoires were made available in a free public database intended to serve as a resource for research on the immune response to SARS-CoV-2.

General study outcomes and caveats: The quantity of clinical and demographic metadata differed by source and by participant and was supplied without curation.

The rearrangement joined TRBV6-5 to TRBJ1-1; matching of 5 bases hints at TRBD1 as the D gene. Sequenced: peripheral blood. The TCR was taken from a middle-aged woman who had recovered from COVID-19. The DNA reads TGTGCCAGCACCCGGGGGGACACTGAAGCTTTCTTT. It encodes CASTRGDTEAFF.